The sequence of this T cell receptor (beta chain) was determined in a study of T cell repertoires in cytomegalovirus infection. Background on the study: CMV epitopes that were recently identified and HLA-C-restricted were used alongside well-studied HLA-B-restricted ones. CMV infection and matching HLA type were both indicated by public TCR beta signatures.

This clonotype has just one count. Its antigen remains unidentified. Possible read error: a much larger clone is one base away. Study conclusions and caveats: CMV carriers with the relevant HLA were identified by cumulative public TCR beta family frequency. Dominating the ex vivo response were TCR beta clonotypes that were CMV-specific and HLA-C-restricted.

Via MiXCR, TCRdb re-called the reads, giving one row per CDR3 protein. The profile shows roughly 990,000 distinct CDR3 sequences, around 31% of them singletons. This CDR3 is built from 16 residues. Germline V lookup: CDR1 SGHTA, CDR2 FQGTGA. The rearrangement joins TRBV7-3 to TRBJ2-2; 7 bases map to TRBD1. This sample comprised cultured CD8+ T cells from PBMCs, obtained from culture after CMV antigen stimulation. This clonotype was obtained from a human donor in good health (CMV status not recorded). Some clones in this sample may be carry-over from other donors' samples. The CDR3 sequence: CASSYSGTVNTRELFF. The CDR3 DNA sequence: TGTGCCAGCAGCTACTCTGGGACAGTTAACACCAGGGAGCTGTTTTTT.